This T cell receptor (beta chain) was identified in a study of OX40 agonist ivuxolimab in advanced cancers. Germline V gene sequence: CDR1 SNHLY, CDR2 FYNNEI. CDR3 length equals 15 residues. With V trimmed by 7 bases and J by 5 bases, 13 bases remained unmatched. The table came from immunoSEQ multiplex PCR; TCRdb's copy has only in-frame clones and leaves some out. The table lists tens of thousands of clones, 80% of them singletons. Findings and limits, study-wide: The average count of expanded clones was higher among CD8+ T cells than among CD4+.

About this clone itself: The antigen is unknown.

The source of this sequence is an adult with an advanced solid tumor such as melanoma, head and neck, liver or kidney cancer. The chain recombines TRBV2 with TRBJ2-5; 7 bases align to TRBD1. The starting material was CD4+ or CD8+ T cells sorted from blood, obtained in a trial of the OX40 agonist ivuxolimab. CDR3 loop: CASIFSTGRWETQYF. The CDR3 DNA sequence: TGTGCCAGCATCTTCTCGACAGGGCGGTGGGAGACCCAGTACTTC.